This is a list of T cell receptor beta chains from one sample in a study of cytomegalovirus exposure and HLA in healthy donors. Clones were read by immunoSEQ multiplex PCR, and TCRdb kept only the in-frame ones, dropping some. The data show 90,000 to 140,000 clones, roughly four fifths seen once. The sample comprised PBMCs. These receptors originate from a man aged 35 to 55 in good health and CMV-seronegative. The CDR3 runs from the conserved cysteine through the conserved F or W. Each record gives: J gene, clone size, D gene, V gene, CDR3 DNA, CDR3 protein. A D gene is named only where the DNA matches it firmly. Size is stated for part of the rows, as once, few or many counts, or as a class when the clone is expanded.

TRBJ1-6	.	TRBD1	TRBV5-6	TGTGCCAGCAGCACGGGGAATAGGGACAGAAACTCACCCCTCCACTTT	CASSTGNRDRNSPLHF
TRBJ2-7	.	TRBD2	TRBV25-1	TGTGCCAGCAGTGATAGGCTAGCGGGAGTGTACGAGCAGTACTTC	CASSDRLAGVYEQYF
TRBJ1-1	.	TRBD1	TRBV6-5	TGTGCCAGCAGTTCAGGGACAGGGGACAGGAACACTGAAGCTTTCTTT	CASSSGTGDRNTEAFF
TRBJ1-6	.	TRBD1	TRBV5-6	TGTGCCAGCAGCCTACTGGACAGGCCCTCCCCCCTCCACTTT	CASSLLDRPSPLHF
TRBJ1-1	.	TRBD1	TRBV7-6	TGTGCCAGCAGCGCTCAACAGGGGTACCGGGATGAAGCTTTCTTT	CASSAQQGYRDEAFF
TRBJ1-2	.	.	TRBV7-9	TGTGCCAGCAGCCACGGGCAGGGCTGGGGCTACACCTTC	CASSHGQGWGYTF
TRBJ1-1	many	TRBD1	TRBV2	TGTGCCGGCCTACAGGGGAATAAGGACACTGAAGCTTTCTTT	CAGLQGNKDTEAFF
TRBJ1-2	.	TRBD1	TRBV2	TGTGCCAGCAGTGGTGGGACAGGGGCTGGCTACACCTTC	CASSGGTGAGYTF
TRBJ2-7	.	TRBD1	TRBV5-6	TGTGCCAGCAGCTTGGCAGGGACAGGGTCCAACGAGCAGTACTTC	CASSLAGTGSNEQYF
TRBJ1-4	.	TRBD1	TRBV5-1	TGCGCCTCGACCCGACAGGGTGCAACTAATGAAAAACTGTTTTTT	CASTRQGATNEKLFF
TRBJ2-1	.	TRBD1	TRBV7-7	TGTGCTAGCAGCGCGACAGGGGGTCTTGGGAATGAGCAGTTCTTC	CASSATGGLGNEQFF
TRBJ2-7	.	TRBD1	TRBV10-1	TGCGCCAGCAGTACCACGGGACAGGGGACCTACGAGCAGTACTTC	CASSTTGQGTYEQYF
TRBJ2-5	.	.	TRBV25-1	TGTGCCAGCGGCGAGACCCAGTACTTC	CASGETQYF
TRBJ2-1	.	TRBD2	TRBV4-1	TGCGCCAGCAGCCAAGATGTACTAGCGGGGGCCAATGAGCAGTTCTTC	CASSQDVLAGANEQFF
TRBJ2-5	.	.	TRBV29-1	TGCAGCGTTGAATTGGGGGGTCGAGAGACCCAGTACTTC	CSVELGGRETQYF
TRBJ2-1	.	TRBD2	TRBV7-9	TGTGCCAGCAGCGACTTGGGACTAGCGGGGGGTCTACTCGGCAATGAGCAGTTCTTC	CASSDLGLAGGLLGNEQFF
TRBJ1-1	.	TRBD1	TRBV27	TGTGCCAGCAGTTTCCCGGGACAGGTGTCTGCTTTCTTT	CASSFPGQVSAFF
TRBJ2-2	.	.	TRBV19	TGTGCCAGTAGTACAGGGGCCGGGGAGCTGTTTTTT	CASSTGAGELFF
TRBJ2-7	.	.	TRBV25-1	TGTGCCAGCACCGAGGGGACAAAACCCTACGAGCAGTACTTC	CASTEGTKPYEQYF
TRBJ2-2	.	TRBD1	TRBV6-5	TGTGCCAGCAGCGAGACAGGGGGGACCGGGGAGCTGTTTTTT	CASSETGGTGELFF
TRBJ1-2	.	.	TRBV28	TGTGCCAGCAGTTTGGAGTTTGTGGGGGCGCGGGATGGCTACACCTTC	CASSLEFVGARDGYTF
TRBJ2-7	.	.	TRBV19	TGTGCCAGTAGTATAGCCGGTAGCGCCAGCTCCTACGAGCAGTACTTC	CASSIAGSASSYEQYF
TRBJ2-3	.	.	TRBV19	TGTGCCAGTAGTATTTATGATACGCAGTATTTT	CASSIYDTQYF
TRBJ2-7	.	.	TRBV5-8	TGTGCCAGCAGCTTTTCCCTCTCTCGGGACTTAACCTACGAGCAGTACTTC	CASSFSLSRDLTYEQYF